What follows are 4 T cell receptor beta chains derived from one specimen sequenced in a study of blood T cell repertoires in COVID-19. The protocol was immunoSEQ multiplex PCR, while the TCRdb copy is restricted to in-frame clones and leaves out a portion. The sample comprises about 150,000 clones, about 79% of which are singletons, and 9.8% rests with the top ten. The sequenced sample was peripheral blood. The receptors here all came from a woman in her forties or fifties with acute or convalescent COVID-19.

The CDR3 spells CASTRDSFQETQYF. Here the CDR3 DNA reads TGTGCCAGTACCCGGGACAGTTTCCAAGAGACCCAGTACTTC. The chain is built from TRBV19 and TRBJ2-5; 7 bases agree with TRBD1. V gave up 7 bases and J gave up 1 base; unmatched junction bases: 6. Germline CDR1 is LNHDA and CDR2 is SQIVND (reference sequence). This CDR3 is built from 14 residues.

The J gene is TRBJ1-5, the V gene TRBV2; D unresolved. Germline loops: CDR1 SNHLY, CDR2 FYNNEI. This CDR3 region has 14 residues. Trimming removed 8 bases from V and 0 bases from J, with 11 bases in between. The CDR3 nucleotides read TGTGCCAGCCTCCGGGAACCTAGCAATCAGCCCCAGCATTTT. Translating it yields CASLREPSNQPQHF.

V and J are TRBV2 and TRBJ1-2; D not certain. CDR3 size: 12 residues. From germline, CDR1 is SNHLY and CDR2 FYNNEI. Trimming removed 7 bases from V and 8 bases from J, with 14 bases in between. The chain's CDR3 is CASTPFEEGYTF. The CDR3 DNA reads TGTGCCAGCACCCCTTTCGAGGAGGGCTACACCTTC.

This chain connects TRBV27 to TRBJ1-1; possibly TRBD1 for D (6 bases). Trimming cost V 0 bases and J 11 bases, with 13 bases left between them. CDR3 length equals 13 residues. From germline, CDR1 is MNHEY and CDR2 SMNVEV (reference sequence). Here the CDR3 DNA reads TGTGCCAGCAGTTTATCTCCAGGGGTGTATGCTTTCTTT. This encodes CASSLSPGVYAFF.